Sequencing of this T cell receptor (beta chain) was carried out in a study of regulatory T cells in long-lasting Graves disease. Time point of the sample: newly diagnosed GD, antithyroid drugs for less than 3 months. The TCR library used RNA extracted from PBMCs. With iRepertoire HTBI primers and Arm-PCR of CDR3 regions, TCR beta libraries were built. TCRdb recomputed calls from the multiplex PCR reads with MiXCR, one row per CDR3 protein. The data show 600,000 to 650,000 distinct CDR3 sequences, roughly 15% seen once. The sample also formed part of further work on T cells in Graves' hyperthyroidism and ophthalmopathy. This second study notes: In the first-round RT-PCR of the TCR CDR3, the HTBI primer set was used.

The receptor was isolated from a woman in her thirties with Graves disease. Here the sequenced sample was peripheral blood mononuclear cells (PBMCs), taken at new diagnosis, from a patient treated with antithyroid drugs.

CDR3 sequence (DNA): TGTGCCAGCAGTGGATGGACGGGAAATCAGCCCCAGCATTTT. This codes for CASSGWTGNQPQHF. This sequence joins TRBV6-1 and TRBJ1-5; D is unclear. The germline CDR1 and CDR2 sequences are MNHNS and SASEGT. The germline V and J ends were trimmed by 4 bases and 4 bases, with 11 bases remaining between them. The CDR3 covers 14 residues.